These T cell receptor beta chains were read from a single sample in a study of human T cells and chemical hapten exposure. One entry per CDR3 protein, called by TCRdb with MiXCR from the RACE reads. The profile shows roughly 380,000 distinct CDR3 sequences, 6% to 7% of them singletons. The specimen comprised whole blood, sampled in connection with sensitization to the hapten diphenylcyclopropenone (DPC). The receptor source for this set is a woman aged 18 to 35 with alopecia areata. Some clones in this sample may be carry-over from other donors' samples. Each CDR3 is given with its conserved first and last residue. D genes are given only for firm matches. Size is stated for part of the rows, as once, few or many counts, or as a class when the clone is expanded.

v_call,clone_size,d_call,j_call,cdr3_nt,cdr3_aa
TRBV10-3,many,-,TRBJ2-1,TGTGCCATCAGTGAGCTCCGAGGTGCCTACAATGAGCAGTTCTTC,CAISELRGAYNEQFF
TRBV19,many,-,TRBJ1-1,TGTGCCAGTAGTATGTCATTGGAGAACACTGAAGCTTTCTTT,CASSMSLENTEAFF
TRBV7-9,few,TRBD1,TRBJ2-7,TGTGCCAGCAGCTTACCGACAGGGGCCATCTACGAGCAGTACTTC,CASSLPTGAIYEQYF
TRBV12-3/TRBV12-4,-,TRBD1,TRBJ2-7,TGTGCCAGCAGTTTAGTGGGGACAGGTGCTTACGAGCAGTACTTC,CASSLVGTGAYEQYF
TRBV7-2,-,-,TRBJ1-1,TGTGCCAGCAGCAGACAGAAAAACACTGAAGCTTTCTTT,CASSRQKNTEAFF
TRBV4-3,-,-,TRBJ2-2,TGCGCCAGCAGCCGATCTTCGGGCGGGGCGAACACCGGGGAGCTGTTTTTT,CASSRSSGGANTGELFF
TRBV28,many,-,TRBJ1-5,TGTGCCAGCAGTCGGGGGGCCTATAGCAATCAGCCCCAGCATTTT,CASSRGAYSNQPQHF
TRBV7-9,many,-,TRBJ1-1,TGTGCCAGCAGCTTAGCGGGTCAAGACACTGAAGCTTTCTTT,CASSLAGQDTEAFF
TRBV2,many,-,TRBJ1-2,TGTGCCAGCAGTGCCGGGGGCCTCCTCTATGGCTACACCTTC,CASSAGGLLYGYTF
TRBV20-1,few,-,TRBJ2-3,TGCAGTGCTAAAAGCTCGATCACAGATACGCAGTATTTT,CSAKSSITDTQYF
TRBV6-5,few,TRBD1,TRBJ1-2,TGTGCCAGCAGTTTACACGGACAGGGAAACTATGGCTACACCTTC,CASSLHGQGNYGYTF
TRBV29-1,many,-,TRBJ2-5,TGCAGCGTTGAGACAGGGAGGCTCCAAGAGACCCAGTACTTC,CSVETGRLQETQYF
TRBV6-2/TRBV6-3,-,-,TRBJ2-7,TGTGCCAGCACTATCGGAGGGGAGCAGTACTTC,CASTIGGEQYF
TRBV27,-,-,TRBJ2-7,TGTGCCAGCAGTTTATCGGTAACAGGCCACGAGCAGTACTTC,CASSLSVTGHEQYF
TRBV5-4,many,-,TRBJ1-1,TGTGCCAGCAGCTTAAGGGAGGGGGCTGAAGCTTTCTTT,CASSLREGAEAFF
TRBV9,-,TRBD2,TRBJ2-3,TGTGCCAGCAGCGTAGATGGCGGGGGGGGCACAGATACGCAGTATTTT,CASSVDGGGGTDTQYF
TRBV10-3,few,TRBD1,TRBJ2-2,TGTGCCATCAGTGATATCAACAGGGGAAGGGGCACCGGGGAGCTGTTTTTT,CAISDINRGRGTGELFF
TRBV5-5,many,TRBD1,TRBJ1-1,TGTGCCAGCAGCTGGACAGGGGTCAACACTGAAGCTTTCTTT,CASSWTGVNTEAFF
TRBV29-1,many,-,TRBJ2-3,TGCAGCGTTGAAGTCGTATTTACCCTAGTGGCAGATACGCAGTATTTT,CSVEVVFTLVADTQYF
TRBV2,-,TRBD1,TRBJ1-2,TGTGCCAGCAAGGGGGACAGGGGTAACTATGGCTACACCTTC,CASKGDRGNYGYTF
TRBV29-1,-,-,TRBJ2-7,TGCAGCGTTGCGCTACCATCCAACGAGCAGTACTTC,CSVALPSNEQYF
TRBV6-4,few,-,TRBJ2-3,TGTGCCAGCAGTGCCTCTCCAGGGCAGAGCACAGATACGCAGTATTTT,CASSASPGQSTDTQYF
TRBV6-2/TRBV6-3,many,-,TRBJ2-3,TGTGCCAGCAGACAGGGATTCAGCACAGATACGCAGTATTTT,CASRQGFSTDTQYF
TRBV3-1,many,-,TRBJ1-1,TGTGCCAGCAGGGGACAGAACACTGAAGCTTTCTTT,CASRGQNTEAFF
TRBV6-2/TRBV6-3,many,-,TRBJ1-5,TGTGCCAGCAGCCAGACAGGAGACAATCAGCCCCAGCATTTT,CASSQTGDNQPQHF
TRBV7-2,few,TRBD2,TRBJ2-1,TGTGCCAGCAGCTTACGGTCGCTAGCGGGGACGGGCGAGCAGTTCTTC,CASSLRSLAGTGEQFF
TRBV14,-,-,TRBJ2-5,TGTGCCAGCAGCCAAGGAGGTCGCTCAGAGACCCAGTACTTC,CASSQGGRSETQYF
TRBV6-5,-,-,TRBJ2-3,TGTGCCAGCAGTTTCTCACAGGGTGGAGGGACAGATACGCAGTATTTT,CASSFSQGGGTDTQYF
TRBV7-2,-,TRBD1,TRBJ1-2,TGTGCCAGCAGCCGCCGTCCCGGGACAGGGCGGGAAGTCTATGGCTACACCTTC,CASSRRPGTGREVYGYTF
TRBV20-1,many,-,TRBJ2-3,TGCAGTGCTAGAGAGGTCGACGGACGTTCCACAGATACGCAGTATTTT,CSAREVDGRSTDTQYF
TRBV25-1,-,-,TRBJ2-7,TGTGCCAGCAGTGAATCGGAACGGGAAAACTACGAGCAGTACTTC,CASSESERENYEQYF
TRBV20-1,-,-,TRBJ2-3,TGCAGTGCTAGGCAGGACGTTGATGATACGCAGTATTTT,CSARQDVDDTQYF
TRBV21-1,many,-,TRBJ1-2,TGTGCCAGCAGCCATGGGACAGGGGGTGGCTACACCTTC,CASSHGTGGGYTF
TRBV7-6,-,-,TRBJ1-4,TGTGCCAGCAGCTTGACCGGGACGGGCTTTAATGAAAAACTGTTTTTT,CASSLTGTGFNEKLFF
TRBV12-3/TRBV12-4,few,-,TRBJ2-2,TGTGCCAGCAGTTCCACAGGGCTTTTCGGGGAGCTGTTTTTT,CASSSTGLFGELFF
TRBV18,many,-,TRBJ1-6,TGTGCCAGCTCCCACGGTGGGGCACAGAATTCACCCCTCCACTTT,CASSHGGAQNSPLHF
TRBV20-1,-,TRBD2,TRBJ2-7,TGCAGTGCTCCCGCCCTCCCGAGCGGGGGGAGCTTCGGCGAGCAGTACTTC,CSAPALPSGGSFGEQYF
TRBV4-2,many,-,TRBJ1-1,TGTGCCAGCAGCCAAGATCGTTACAGGGTGACTGAAGCTTTCTTT,CASSQDRYRVTEAFF
TRBV10-3,-,-,TRBJ2-3,TGTGCCATCAGTGAGTCGAGACCACCCACAGATACGCAGTATTTT,CAISESRPPTDTQYF
TRBV5-1,-,-,TRBJ1-4,TGCGCCAGCAGCCCGAACGGGGAGGAAGAAAAACTGTTTTTT,CASSPNGEEEKLFF
TRBV6-5,many,TRBD1,TRBJ1-1,TGTGCCAGCAGTTTCTCATACAGGGGGCTGAGCACTGAAGCTTTCTTT,CASSFSYRGLSTEAFF
TRBV5-1,many,-,TRBJ1-1,TGCGCCAGCAGCTTAGGCAGGGGTGGATCTACTGAAGCTTTCTTT,CASSLGRGGSTEAFF
TRBV20-1,few,-,TRBJ2-7,TGCAGTGCTAGATGGGGTAGCTCCTACGAGCAGTACTTC,CSARWGSSYEQYF
TRBV3-1,many,-,TRBJ1-2,TGTGCCAGCAGCCAAGCCGGGGGGCGCGGCTACACCTTC,CASSQAGGRGYTF
TRBV12-3/TRBV12-4,few,TRBD1,TRBJ2-7,TGTGCCAGCAGTCTACAGGGGCCTGCCTACGAGCAGTACTTC,CASSLQGPAYEQYF
TRBV28,few,-,TRBJ1-4,TGTGCCAGCAGTTTATGGGAATTTAATGAAAAACTGTTTTTT,CASSLWEFNEKLFF
TRBV9,many,-,TRBJ1-5,TGTGCCAGCAGCTTGAGACTCCGTATACGGTGTCAGCCCCAGCATTTT,CASSLRLRIRCQPQHF
TRBV15,few,-,TRBJ2-7,TGTGCCACCAGCACGTTACCGGGGTCCCCCTACGAGCAGTACTTC,CATSTLPGSPYEQYF
TRBV2,few,-,TRBJ2-7,TGTGCCAGCAGTGAAGTTGGCAGTGACTCCTACGAGCAGTACTTC,CASSEVGSDSYEQYF
TRBV4-3,-,-,TRBJ2-2,TGCGCCAGCAGCCAGGAACTCGGCGGGGAGCTGTTTTTT,CASSQELGGELFF
TRBV12-3/TRBV12-4,many,-,TRBJ1-5,TGTGCCAGCAGGGGGACGGAATCCCGAGGGCAGCCCCAGCATTTT,CASRGTESRGQPQHF
TRBV12-3/TRBV12-4,few,TRBD2,TRBJ2-1,TGTGCCAGCAGCTCTGGGACTAGCGGGGGGGTTGGGAATTTGTACAATGAGCAGTTCTTC,CASSSGTSGGVGNLYNEQFF
TRBV4-3,many,-,TRBJ1-1,TGCGCCAGCAGCCAAGACGCCAGCTACACTGAAGCTTTCTTT,CASSQDASYTEAFF
TRBV3-1,many,-,TRBJ1-1,TGTGCCAGCAGCCAAGGGGCCGAGGGCAAAGCTTTCTTT,CASSQGAEGKAFF
TRBV7-9,many,-,TRBJ2-5,TGTGCCAGCAGCTTAGGCAGGGGAATCGAGACCCAGTACTTC,CASSLGRGIETQYF